This is a list of T cell receptor beta chains from one sample in a study of cytomegalovirus exposure and HLA in healthy donors. The assay was immunoSEQ multiplex PCR, and TCRdb's table has in-frame clones only and misses some. The data hold about 250,000 clones, with roughly 84% observed a single time. Sample: PBMCs. These receptors were obtained from a man aged 18 to 30 in good health and CMV-seropositive. Both conserved end residues are part of each CDR3. The D gene is left open where the match is weak. Clone size is stated in some rows and not others, as once, few, many or a class when expanded.

v_gene,j_gene,abundance,d_gene,CDR3nt,CDR3aa
TRBV7-2,TRBJ2-1,once,TRBD2,TGTGCCAGCAGCTTGAGTAGCGGGAGGGTAATAATGTGGCAGTTCTTC,CASSLSSGRVIMWQFF
TRBV5-6,TRBJ1-1,NA,NA,TGTGCCAGCAGCTTGGCGGACAGAGAGAACACTGAAGCTTTCTTT,CASSLADRENTEAFF
TRBV2,TRBJ1-2,NA,NA,TGTGCCAGCAGTCTCAGGGAGAACTATGGCTACACCTTC,CASSLRENYGYTF
TRBV18,TRBJ2-5,NA,NA,TGTGCCAGCTCACCTCAGTCACAAGGACAGGAGACCCAGTACTTC,CASSPQSQGQETQYF
TRBV28,TRBJ2-7,NA,NA,TGTGCCAGCAGTTTAGTGGGGTCCTTCACCGAGCAGTACTTC,CASSLVGSFTEQYF
TRBV4-1,TRBJ2-3,NA,TRBD2,TGCGCCAGCAGCAATCAGCGACTAGCGAAATCCACAGATACGCAGTATTTT,CASSNQRLAKSTDTQYF
TRBV14,TRBJ2-7,NA,NA,TGTGCCAGCAGCCACCTGGGGCCCGTCTACGAGCAGTACTTC,CASSHLGPVYEQYF
TRBV13,TRBJ2-2,NA,NA,TGTGCCAGCAGCCCCGACACGGGGTCGAACACCGGGGAGCTGTTTTTT,CASSPDTGSNTGELFF
TRBV10-2,TRBJ1-5,NA,TRBD1,TGCGCCAGCAGTAGACACAGGGGTCCGGGTCAGCCCCAGCATTTT,CASSRHRGPGQPQHF
TRBV5-1,TRBJ2-5,NA,TRBD1,TGCGCCAGCAGCTCGGACAGGGTGCAAGAGACCCAGTACTTC,CASSSDRVQETQYF
TRBV7-9,TRBJ2-7,once,TRBD2,TGTGCCAGCAGTAACCTAAAGGGGACTAGCGGAATTATGCACGAGCAGTACTTC,CASSNLKGTSGIMHEQYF
TRBV4-2,TRBJ2-3,NA,NA,TGTGCCAGCAGCCAAGTTTCCGGAACGGACACAGATACGCAGTATTTT,CASSQVSGTDTDTQYF
TRBV4-1,TRBJ2-1,NA,TRBD2,TGCGCCAGCAGCCAAGAGGGACTAGCGGGTTACAATGAGCAGTTCTTC,CASSQEGLAGYNEQFF
TRBV29-1,TRBJ1-2,NA,TRBD1,TGCAGCGTGGGGGGGACAGGCAACTATGGCTACACCTTC,CSVGGTGNYGYTF
TRBV5-1,TRBJ2-5,NA,TRBD2,TGCGCCAGCGGACTAGACCAAGAGACCCAGTACTTC,CASGLDQETQYF
TRBV13,TRBJ2-1,NA,NA,TGTGCCTGTACAGGGCGACCCTACAATGAGCAGTTCTTC,CACTGRPYNEQFF
TRBV30,TRBJ2-4,NA,NA,TGTGCCTGGAGCCCAGGAGTAGCCAAAAACATTCAGTACTTC,CAWSPGVAKNIQYF
TRBV19,TRBJ2-1,NA,TRBD2,TGTGCCAGTAAGCCGACTAGCGGGAGAAATGAGCAGTTCTTC,CASKPTSGRNEQFF
TRBV14,TRBJ2-1,NA,TRBD2,TGTGCCAGCAGGTATAGCGGGTCTAGCTACAATGAGCAGTTCTTC,CASRYSGSSYNEQFF
TRBV20-1,TRBJ2-1,NA,NA,TGCAGTGCTATAGGAAATGAGCAGTTCTTC,CSAIGNEQFF